This T cell receptor beta chain was sequenced for a study of blood T cell repertoires in COVID-19. Study information: Sources were T cells, B-cell-depleted T cells, or PBMCs; the material itself was cDNA or gDNA.

Data came from immunoSEQ multiplex PCR; TCRdb stores just in-frame clones and leaves some out. Among approximately 300,000 clones, more than 85% were seen once, and the ten largest hold 15% to 20%. The TCR comes from a woman aged 25 to 39 who had recovered from COVID-19. Sequencing input: PBMCs or T cells enriched from blood (not recorded which).

CDR3 protein: CASSYGQGAPNEQFF. For the CDR3, the DNA is TGTGCCAGCAGTTACGGACAGGGGGCGCCCAATGAGCAGTTCTTC. This chain uses TRBV6-2 or TRBV6-3 with TRBJ2-1; 11 bases match TRBD1. This CDR3 region has 15 residues. Germline V CDR1 and CDR2: MNHEY, SVGEGT. With V trimmed by 2 bases and J by 6 bases, 3 bases remained unmatched.